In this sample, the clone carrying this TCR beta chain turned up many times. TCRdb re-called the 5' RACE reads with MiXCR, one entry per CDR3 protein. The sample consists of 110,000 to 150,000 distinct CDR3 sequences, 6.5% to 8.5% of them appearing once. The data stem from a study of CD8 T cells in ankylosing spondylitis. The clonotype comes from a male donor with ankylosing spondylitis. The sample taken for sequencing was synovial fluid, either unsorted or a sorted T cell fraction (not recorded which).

The CDR3 sequence: CASSFSPGGNTEAFF. The CDR3 nucleotides read TGCGCCAGCAGCTTTTCCCCGGGGGGGAACACTGAAGCTTTCTTT. The chain joins TRBV5-1 to TRBJ1-1, with a possible D match to TRBD1 (5 bases). Trimming removed 2 bases from V and 1 base from J, with 12 bases in between. This CDR3 has 15 residues. Germline V gene sequence: CDR1 SGHRS, CDR2 YFSETQ.